These 29 T cell receptor beta chains originate from one sample sequenced in a study of T cells in Graves' hyperthyroidism and ophthalmopathy. TCR beta CDR3 regions were amplified from RNA. With the HTBI primer set, the TCR CDR3 went through a first round of RT-PCR. TCRdb ran MiXCR on the multiplex PCR reads and lists one entry per CDR3 protein. The table shows fewer than 350,000 distinct CDR3 sequences, with approximately 18% occurring only once. Input material: blood. These receptors came from a woman between 50 and 59 years old with Graves' hyperthyroidism.

This clonotype was picked up many times. This sequence joins TRBV30 and TRBJ1-1, with D perhaps matching TRBD1 (6 bases). The CDR3 is 13 amino acids. V was trimmed by 3 bases and J by 4 bases, leaving 12 bases between them. Germline CDR1 GTSNPN, CDR2 SVGIG (reference sequence). This chain's CDR3 is CAWSQRGRTEAFF. In nucleotides, the CDR3 is TGTGCCTGGAGCCAACGGGGGCGCACTGAAGCTTTCTTT.

This chain connects TRBV12-3 or TRBV12-4 to TRBJ1-4; no clear D gene. V was cut by 1 base and J by 6 bases, with 6 bases left in between. CDR3 length: 13 amino acids. CDR3 in DNA: TGTGCCAGCAGTTTAGGGCTCGATGAAAAACTGTTTTTT. This sequence encodes CASSLGLDEKLFF.

The V and J genes are TRBV20-1 and TRBJ2-6; D might be TRBD1 or TRBD2, each matching 5 bases. This CDR3 has 19 residues. Germline CDR1 DFQATT, CDR2 SNEGSKA (reference sequence). V lost 1 base, J lost 0 bases, and 19 bases lay in between. The CDR3 protein is CSARAPVPGPGSGANVLTF. DNA for the CDR3: TGCAGTGCTAGAGCCCCTGTCCCGGGACCTGGCTCTGGGGCCAACGTCCTGACTTTC.

This clonotype was picked up many times. The rearrangement links TRBV18 to TRBJ2-7, with D perhaps being TRBD1 or TRBD2 (5 bases each). Germline values: CDR1 KGHSH, CDR2 LQKENI. The CDR3 is 15 residues long. The V end was cut by 3 bases, the J end by 6 bases, with 18 bases between. This CDR3 is CASSPGPPDIREQYF. The CDR3 region has the DNA TGTGCCAGCTCACCGGGACCCCCGGATATTCGCGAGCAGTACTTC. Full variable domain (outside the CDR3, taken from reference TRBV18 and TRBJ2-7): NAGVMQNPRHLVRRRGQEARLRCSPMKGHSHVYWYRQLPEEGLKFMVYLQKENIIDESGMPKERFSAEFPKEGPSILRIQQVVRGDSAAYFCASSPGPPDIREQYFGPGTRLTVT.

The chain couples TRBV13 to TRBJ2-2; 8 nucleotides align to TRBD2. The CDR3 contains 14 residues. J gave up 6 bases and V 1 base, and 1 base lay outside the gene matches. CDR1 and CDR2 (germline): PRHDT, FYEKMQ (reference sequence). The CDR3 reads CASSLAGGPGELFF. The CDR3 coding sequence is TGTGCCAGCAGCTTAGCGGGGGGGCCCGGGGAGCTGTTTTTT.

The genes are TRBV27 and TRBJ1-2; 8 positions match TRBD1. The germline V gene encodes CDR1 MNHEY and CDR2 SMNVEV (reference sequence). The CDR3 sequence is 16 residues long. J was trimmed by 4 bases and V by 2 bases; bases with no gene match: 9. This CDR3 is CASSLVGQGGSYGYTF. The CDR3 DNA sequence: TGTGCCAGCAGTTTAGTCGGACAGGGCGGTAGCTATGGCTACACCTTC.

V usage is TRBV12-3 or TRBV12-4 and J usage is TRBJ1-6; 7 bases line up with TRBD1. CDR3 length: 17 amino acids. V was clipped by 0 bases and J by 0 bases; unmatched bases: 2. For the CDR3, the DNA is TGTGCCAGCAGTTTAGCGGACAGGAGCTCCTATAATTCACCCCTCCACTTT. Residues: CASSLADRSSYNSPLHF.

This clonotype appeared many times. The V call is TRBV12-3 or TRBV12-4, the J call TRBJ2-7; 16 bases are shared with TRBD2. This CDR3 spans 18 amino acids. Unmatched junction bases numbered 10, after V lost 6 bases and J lost 2 bases. The CDR3 reads CASSSPGLAGGPPYEQYF. The CDR3 DNA follows: TGTGCCAGCAGCTCGCCGGGACTAGCGGGAGGGCCCCCCTACGAGCAGTACTTC.

The chain combines TRBV30 with TRBJ2-5; 7 positions agree with TRBD1. CDR1 and CDR2 from the germline V gene are GTSNPN and SVGIG (reference sequence). The CDR3 contains 12 residues. J lost 3 bases, V lost 4 bases, and 2 bases had no gene match. The chain's CDR3 is CAWNQGEETQYF. The CDR3 nucleotides read TGTGCCTGGAATCAGGGGGAAGAGACCCAGTACTTC.

This clonotype turned up a few times. The chain carries TRBV5-1 and TRBJ2-2; a possible D gene is TRBD1 (5 bases). V lost 7 bases, J lost 9 bases, and 16 bases lay in between. Germline CDR1 is SGHRS and CDR2 is YFSETQ. CDR3 length: 13 amino acids. The CDR3: CASAQGQRRELFF. The CDR3, as DNA: TGCGCCAGCGCCCAGGGCCAACGTAGGGAGCTGTTTTTT.

This clonotype was seen many times. This chain joins TRBV6-5 and TRBJ1-1; D not certain. Trimming took off 2 bases at V and 5 bases at J, with 9 bases between the two ends. The germline gives CDR1 MNHEY, CDR2 SVGAGI. The length of the CDR3 is 13 residues. In DNA form, the CDR3 reads TGTGCCAGCAGTTACGTGTCGGGAACTGAAGCTTTCTTT. It yields the protein CASSYVSGTEAFF.

V gene TRBV6-9 combines with J gene TRBJ2-3; 11 bases map to TRBD1. The CDR3 spans 16 residues. The germline CDR1 and CDR2 sequences are MNHGY and SVAAGI. The junction had 7 bases not matched to a gene; V was cut back by 3 bases and J by 5 bases. The CDR3 sequence: CASSYYGTGGEDTQYF. The CDR3, as DNA: TGTGCCAGCAGTTACTACGGGACAGGGGGGGAAGATACGCAGTATTTT.

This clonotype was observed many times. The chain uses TRBV6-1 and TRBJ1-2, with D hard to call. This CDR3 has 13 residues. V was shortened by 7 bases and J by 7 bases, with 16 bases between the two germline ends. From germline, CDR1 is MNHNS and CDR2 SASEGT. The CDR3 DNA is TGTGCCAGCACCGAAGGACCCTTCTCTGGCTACACCTTC. Encoded protein: CASTEGPFSGYTF.

This clonotype has ten or more counts. This chain joins TRBV20-1 and TRBJ1-4; D unresolved. V was cut by 0 bases and J by 4 bases, with 9 bases left in between. The CDR3 has 14 amino acids. Germline-derived CDR1 and CDR2 are DFQATT and SNEGSKA (reference sequence). CDR3 loop: CSARDSKGNEKLFF. As DNA, the CDR3 is TGCAGTGCTAGAGATTCGAAGGGTAATGAAAAACTGTTTTTT.

This clonotype has just a few counts. CDR3 coding DNA: TGCGCCAGCAGCCCCGGTTTGTACGGTGAGCAGTTCTTC. Translation: CASSPGLYGEQFF. This chain connects TRBV5-1 to TRBJ2-1; D not resolved. Germline CDR1 and CDR2: SGHRS and YFSETQ. The germline V and J ends were trimmed by 4 bases and 9 bases, with 14 bases remaining between them. The CDR3 contains 13 residues.

This clonotype was picked up many times. The genes are TRBV12-3 or TRBV12-4 and TRBJ1-6, with a possible D match to TRBD1 (6 bases). The CDR3 has 14 residues. V was trimmed by 1 base and J by 6 bases, leaving 7 bases between them. CDR3 loop: CASSLGGANSPLHF. As DNA, the CDR3 is TGTGCCAGCAGTTTAGGGGGGGCTAATTCACCCCTCCACTTT.

The rearrangement joins TRBV6-2 or TRBV6-3 to TRBJ1-1, with D maybe TRBD1 (5 bases). This CDR3 is built from 12 residues. V lost 7 bases and J lost 10, with 16 bases in between. The germline gives CDR1 MNHEY, CDR2 SVGEGT. CDR3 region: CASISGRGVAFF. The CDR3 nucleotides read TGTGCCAGCATTTCAGGGAGAGGGGTAGCTTTCTTT.

This rearrangement joins TRBV15 to TRBJ1-2; TRBD1 agrees at 7 bases. The ends lost 1 base at V and 7 bases at J; junction bases unmatched: 6. Per germline, CDR1 LNHNV and CDR2 YYDKDF (reference sequence). The CDR3 length is 14 residues. The CDR3 loop reads CATSRVVQGGGYTF. CDR3 coding DNA: TGTGCCACCAGCAGAGTCGTGCAGGGGGGTGGCTACACCTTC.

V and J are TRBV15 and TRBJ1-5; no firm D call. V was cut by 1 base and J by 4 bases, with 5 bases left in between. Germline values: CDR1 LNHNV, CDR2 YYDKDF (reference sequence). The CDR3 runs 13 residues. CDR3 region: CATSRVGNQPQHF. The CDR3 DNA reads as TGTGCCACCAGCAGAGTAGGGAATCAGCCCCAGCATTTT.

This rearrangement joins TRBV6-5 to TRBJ2-2, with D possibly TRBD1 on 6 matching bases. Trimming shortened V by 5 bases and J by 0 bases, and 19 bases separated the two germline ends. CDR1 MNHEY and CDR2 SVGAGI come from the germline V gene. The CDR3 length is 18 residues. CDR3 nucleotides: TGTGCCAGCAGTAAGACAGGCCCAACCTTCGCGAACACCGGGGAGCTGTTTTTT. It yields the protein CASSKTGPTFANTGELFF.

The gene calls are TRBV6-2 or TRBV6-3 and TRBJ2-1; 14 bases fit TRBD2. Germline V gene sequence: CDR1 MNHEY, CDR2 SVGEGT. The CDR3 has 16 amino acids. After removal of 0 bases from V and 8 bases from J, the junction contained 3 bases not matched to a gene. The CDR3: CASSYSTSGRAYEQFF. In DNA, the CDR3 is TGTGCCAGCAGTTACTCGACTAGCGGGAGGGCCTATGAGCAGTTCTTC.

The gene calls are TRBV5-1 and TRBJ2-5; weak D call: TRBD2 (6 bases). Looked up from germline, CDR1 is SGHRS and CDR2 is YFSETQ. The V end lost 2 bases, the J end lost 4 bases, and 15 bases lay between the germline ends. The CDR3 runs to 15 residues. CDR3 sequence reads: CASSLSGTPRETQYF. The CDR3 nucleotides are TGCGCCAGCAGCTTATCCGGGACTCCGAGAGAGACCCAGTACTTC.

The chain joins TRBV9 to TRBJ1-2, with 8 bases aligning to TRBD1. The V and J ends lost 3 bases and 3 bases, in that order; junction bases with no gene match: 4. The CDR3 covers 14 residues. Germline CDR1 and CDR2: SGDLS and YYNGEE. CDR3 in amino acids: CASSATGGDYGYTF. CDR3 coding DNA: TGTGCCAGCAGCGCAACAGGGGGGGACTATGGCTACACCTTC.

In this sample, this clonotype turned up many times. The chain couples TRBV28 to TRBJ2-7; no clear D. There are 12 residues in the CDR3. The germline CDR1 and CDR2 sequences are MDHEN and SYDVKM. V lost 2 bases and J 3 bases, leaving 5 bases between the germline ends. Written as DNA, the CDR3 is TGTGCCAGCAGTTTAAACAGCTACGAGCAGTACTTC. The encoded protein is CASSLNSYEQYF.

This clonotype has a handful of counts. The V and J genes are TRBV6-1 and TRBJ1-1, with no clear D. Germline CDR1 and CDR2: MNHNS and SASEGT. The CDR3 spans 16 residues. Trimming removed 5 bases at V and 0 bases at J, with 16 bases between. CDR3 bases: TGTGCCAGCAGTCCCCTTTGGCCCATTATGAACACTGAAGCTTTCTTT. It codes for CASSPLWPIMNTEAFF.

The chain uses TRBV6-1 and TRBJ2-1; D may be TRBD1 or TRBD2 (5 bases each). The V gene's germline CDR1 is MNHNS and CDR2 SASEGT. The CDR3 is made up of 13 amino acids. Deletions cut 11 bases from V and 1 base from J, with 12 bases between. CDR3 in amino acids: CAHGTNSYNEQFF. The CDR3 DNA follows: TGTGCCCATGGGACGAATTCCTACAATGAGCAGTTCTTC.

The gene calls are TRBV20-1 and TRBJ2-1; 7 positions match TRBD2. Germline CDR1 DFQATT, CDR2 SNEGSKA (reference sequence). The trim removed 0 bases at V and 4 bases at J, leaving 3 bases unmatched. This CDR3 is 14 amino acids long. CDR3 loop: CSARDGGGYNEQFF. The CDR3 DNA is TGCAGTGCTAGAGATGGGGGGGGGTACAATGAGCAGTTCTTC.

The V call is TRBV6-5, the J call TRBJ1-4; no clear D gene. The CDR3 sequence is 14 residues long. Germline CDR1 reads MNHEY; CDR2 reads SVGAGI. The ends were cut back, 4 bases at V and 4 bases at J, with 10 bases in the middle. DNA for the CDR3: TGTGCCAGCAGTTTATACAGAGTTAATGAAAAACTGTTTTTT. Translated: CASSLYRVNEKLFF.

This clonotype has a count of ten or more. The chain is built from TRBV12-3 or TRBV12-4 and TRBJ1-1, with D possibly being TRBD1 (6 bases). Trimming stripped 7 bases from V and 5 bases from J, with 14 bases between. This CDR3 is built from 13 residues. The CDR3 sequence: CASTKQGWTEAFF. The DNA of the CDR3 is TGTGCCAGCACCAAACAGGGCTGGACTGAAGCTTTCTTT.